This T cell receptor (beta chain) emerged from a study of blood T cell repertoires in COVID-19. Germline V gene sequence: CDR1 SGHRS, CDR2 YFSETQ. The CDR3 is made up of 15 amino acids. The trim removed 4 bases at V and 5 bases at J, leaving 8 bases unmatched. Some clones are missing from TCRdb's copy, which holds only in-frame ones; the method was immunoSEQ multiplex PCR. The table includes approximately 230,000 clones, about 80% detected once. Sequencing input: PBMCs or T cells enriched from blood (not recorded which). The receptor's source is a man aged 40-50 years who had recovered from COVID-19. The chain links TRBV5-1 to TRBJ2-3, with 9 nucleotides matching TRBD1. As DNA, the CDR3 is TGCGCCAGCAGCCCGGGGGACAGGGCAGGAGATACGCAGTATTTT. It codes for CASSPGDRAGDTQYF.